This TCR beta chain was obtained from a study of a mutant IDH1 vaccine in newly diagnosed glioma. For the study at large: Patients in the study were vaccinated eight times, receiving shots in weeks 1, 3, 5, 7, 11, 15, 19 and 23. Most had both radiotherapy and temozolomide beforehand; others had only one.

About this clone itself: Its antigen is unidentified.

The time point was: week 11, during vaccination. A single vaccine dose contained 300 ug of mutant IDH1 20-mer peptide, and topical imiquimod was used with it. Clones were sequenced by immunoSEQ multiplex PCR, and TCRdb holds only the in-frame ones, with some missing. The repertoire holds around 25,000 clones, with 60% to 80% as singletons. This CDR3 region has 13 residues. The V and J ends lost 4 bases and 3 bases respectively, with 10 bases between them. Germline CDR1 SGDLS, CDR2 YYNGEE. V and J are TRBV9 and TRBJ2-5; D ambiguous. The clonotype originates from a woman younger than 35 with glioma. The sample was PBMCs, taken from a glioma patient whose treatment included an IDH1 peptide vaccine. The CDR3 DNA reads TGTGCCAGCAGCCCAGACACCGAAGAGACCCAGTACTTC. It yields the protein CASSPDTEETQYF.